Listed below are T cell receptor beta chains from one sample, sequenced in a study of T cell repertoires in cytomegalovirus infection. These receptors' targets are unknown. In TCRdb, the reads were re-called with MiXCR into one record per CDR3 protein. The profile shows 600,000 to 700,000 distinct CDR3 sequences, around 32% of them singletons. Sequencing used cultured PBMCs, obtained from culture after CMV antigen stimulation. These TCRs come from a human donor in good health (CMV status not recorded). Some clones in this sample may be carry-over from other donors' samples. CDR3s leave out the opening cysteine and the closing phenylalanine or tryptophan.

j_call v_call cdr3_aa
TRBJ1-5 TRBV6-1 ASSEQGPYSNQPQH
TRBJ1-2 TRBV6-8 ASSYSTNYGYT
TRBJ1-1 TRBV28 ASSLTLGEAF
TRBJ1-1 TRBV14 ASSLGSGLAAF
TRBJ1-2 TRBV6-2/TRBV6-3 ASSPRFRSYYGYT
TRBJ2-3 TRBV10-3 AISEADTDTQY
TRBJ2-5 TRBV7-2 ASSSGLADQETQY
TRBJ1-1 TRBV11-2 ASTQWDQGGNTEAF
TRBJ1-1 TRBV7-2 ASSSDRGITEAF
TRBJ1-6 TRBV7-9 ASSSGWQNNSPLH
TRBJ2-5 TRBV4-3 ASSQVGGSETQY
TRBJ2-3 TRBV7-2 ASSPWRTPTDTQY
TRBJ1-1 TRBV4-1 ASSQDQGIAEAF
TRBJ1-6 TRBV12-5 ASARDTSSYNSPLH
TRBJ2-1 TRBV19 ASSKYVDRVTYNEQF
TRBJ2-2 TRBV7-1 ASRTLAANTGELF
TRBJ1-1 TRBV10-3 AISEHHGDAGNTEAF
TRBJ2-5 TRBV20-1 SAKRNSLQETQY
TRBJ1-1 TRBV10-3 AIRRTGRGDTEAF
TRBJ1-4 TRBV7-6 ASSLRAATNEKLF
TRBJ2-7 TRBV6-2/TRBV6-3 ASSYRSLYEQY
TRBJ2-1 TRBV4-1 ASSQVKGADNEQF
TRBJ2-1 TRBV6-1 ASMSGLAGYNEQF
TRBJ2-1 TRBV29-1 SVGTGGFYNEQF
TRBJ2-7 TRBV2 ASSPRTQSSYEQY
TRBJ2-2 TRBV6-1 ASSPAGGRTGELF
TRBJ1-5 TRBV20-1 SARGQGAGQPQH
TRBJ2-2 TRBV7-2 ASSRTYTGELF
TRBJ2-1 TRBV29-1 SVERDRLIREQF
TRBJ2-2 TRBV4-1 ASSHVGQGRTGELF
TRBJ2-1 TRBV20-1 SARTGWYNEQF
TRBJ2-1 TRBV27 ASFGPSNEQF